This TCR beta chain stems from a study of T cells in Graves' hyperthyroidism and ophthalmopathy. From RNA transcripts, TCR beta CDR3 regions were amplified. When the TCR CDR3 underwent first-round RT-PCR, the HTBI primer set was used. Via MiXCR, TCRdb re-called the multiplex PCR reads, giving one row per CDR3 protein. The sample records about 47,000 distinct CDR3 sequences, roughly 51% being singletons. This clonotype has a handful of counts. The V segment lost 2 bases and the J segment 2 bases; nucleotides outside the gene matches: 1. The CDR3 contains 14 residues. The clonotype comes from a man aged 18 to 30 with Graves' hyperthyroidism. Material for sequencing was peripheral blood or thyroid tissue (not recorded which). J is TRBJ2-7 and V is TRBV12-3 or TRBV12-4; 9 bases match TRBD2. CDR3 loop: CASSLQRGAYEQYF. Here the CDR3 DNA reads TGTGCCAGCAGTTTACAGCGGGGGGCCTACGAGCAGTACTTC.